This is a list of T cell receptor beta chains from one sample in a study of neoadjuvant anti-PD-1 for oral cavity cancer. Assay used: immunoSEQ multiplex PCR; TCRdb lists only in-frame clones, some missing. The sample comprises roughly 14,000 clones, about three quarters of which are singletons, and 2.9% rests with the top ten. Material: PBMCs, obtained after nivolumab (anti-PD-1) treatment. The origin of the receptors is a person between 40 and 85 years old with oral cavity squamous cell carcinoma. Each CDR3 is given with its conserved first and last residue.

CAISESNSETGQVGGGETQYF,TRBV10-3,TRBJ2-5,21
CATKRGYTDPANTDTQYF,TRBV15,TRBJ2-3,18
CASSPGWGDTGELFF,TRBV5-4,TRBJ2-2,15
CASSFRGGTPDEQFF,TRBV5-1,TRBJ2-1,15
CASSPGTGGGITQYF,TRBV7-8,TRBJ2-5,15
CASSYGRAPSTDTQYF,TRBV6-5,TRBJ2-3,16
CASKDGAEYQETQYF,TRBV2,TRBJ2-5,15
CASSPGTGGATDTQYF,TRBV7-7,TRBJ2-3,16
CASSLFGGRGTDTQYF,TRBV11-2,TRBJ2-3,16
CASSSYKDRHEQYF,TRBV19,TRBJ2-7,14
CASQRGPSYEQYF,TRBV6-5,TRBJ2-7,13
CASSYSSTGGSYEQYF,TRBV6-5,TRBJ2-7,16
CASNPLGDRSNTEAFF,TRBV19,TRBJ1-1,16
CASSSTVNEQFF,TRBV27,TRBJ2-1,12
CASSLERYSYGYTF,TRBV5-4,TRBJ1-2,14
CASSPEGGRGNEQFF,TRBV11-3,TRBJ2-1,15
CASSLAEGSTEAFF,TRBV11-2,TRBJ1-1,14
CSASSGRTIEQYF,TRBV29-1,TRBJ2-7,13
CASSAPTTPVGETQYF,TRBV5-1,TRBJ2-5,16
CAISEHSGANVLTF,TRBV10-3,TRBJ2-6,14
CASSLGTIGYTF,TRBV5-8,TRBJ1-2,12
CASSVGDRFSQPQHF,TRBV9,TRBJ1-5,15
CASSQDTGNYEQYF,TRBV4-1,TRBJ2-7,14
CASSYSRQGIRELFF,TRBV6-5,TRBJ2-2,15
CASSSPSGTQYF,TRBV7-8,TRBJ2-5,12
CASSFQGANYGYTF,TRBV7-8,TRBJ1-2,14
CASSLGDTSGELFF,TRBV13,TRBJ2-2,14
CAWSPQRPDTMNTEAFF,TRBV30,TRBJ1-1,17
CASSQGTGKYEQYF,TRBV4-2,TRBJ2-7,14
CSADQETQYF,TRBV29-1,TRBJ2-5,10
CASSLSRQGVSGYTGELFF,TRBV27,TRBJ2-2,19
CAWSANFKPQHF,TRBV30,TRBJ1-5,12
CASSLAGRNNGYTF,TRBV27,TRBJ1-2,14
CASSEATGQETQYF,TRBV2,TRBJ2-5,14
CASRPSNSPLHF,TRBV7-2,TRBJ1-6,12
CASSDGTDPNYGYTF,TRBV5-1,TRBJ1-2,15
CATGTGGNTEAFF,TRBV10-3,TRBJ1-1,13
CASSAGTGGFGANVLTF,TRBV9,TRBJ2-6,17
CASSEIPGERYGYTF,TRBV2,TRBJ1-2,15
CASSLGQGSTDTQYF,TRBV11-3,TRBJ2-3,15
CASRDRGYQPQHF,TRBV19,TRBJ1-5,13
CASSTLADLAKNIQYF,TRBV5-1,TRBJ2-4,16
CASSEGEEKEQFF,TRBV2,TRBJ2-1,13
CASSGGAGGPSYEQYF,TRBV5-8,TRBJ2-7,16
CASSLGPTDTQYF,TRBV5-5,TRBJ2-3,13